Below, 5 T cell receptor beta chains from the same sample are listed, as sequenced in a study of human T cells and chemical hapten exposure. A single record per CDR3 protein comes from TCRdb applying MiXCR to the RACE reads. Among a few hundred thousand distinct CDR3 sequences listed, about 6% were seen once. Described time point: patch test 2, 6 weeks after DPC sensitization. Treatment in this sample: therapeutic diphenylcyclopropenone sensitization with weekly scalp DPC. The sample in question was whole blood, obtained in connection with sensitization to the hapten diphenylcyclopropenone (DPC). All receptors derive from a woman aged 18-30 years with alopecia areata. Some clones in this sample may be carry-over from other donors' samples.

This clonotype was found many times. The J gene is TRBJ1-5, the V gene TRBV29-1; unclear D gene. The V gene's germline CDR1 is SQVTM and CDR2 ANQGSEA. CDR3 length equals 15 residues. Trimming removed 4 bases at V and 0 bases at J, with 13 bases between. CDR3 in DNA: TGCAGCGTTGCTTTAGAGACGGGTAGCAATCAGCCCCAGCATTTT. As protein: CSVALETGSNQPQHF.

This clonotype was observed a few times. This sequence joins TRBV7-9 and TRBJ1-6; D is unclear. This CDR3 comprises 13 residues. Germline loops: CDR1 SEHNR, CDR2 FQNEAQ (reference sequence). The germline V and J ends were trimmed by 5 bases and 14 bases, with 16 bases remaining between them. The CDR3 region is CASSPDPGTALHF. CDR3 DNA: TGTGCCAGCAGCCCAGACCCGGGTACGGCCCTCCACTTT.

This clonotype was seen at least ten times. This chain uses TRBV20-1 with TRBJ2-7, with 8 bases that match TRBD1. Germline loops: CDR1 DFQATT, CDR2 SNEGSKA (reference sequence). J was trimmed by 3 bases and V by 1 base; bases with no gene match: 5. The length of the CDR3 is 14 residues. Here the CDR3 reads CSARADRAIYEQYF. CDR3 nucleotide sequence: TGCAGTGCTAGAGCGGACAGGGCCATCTACGAGCAGTACTTC.

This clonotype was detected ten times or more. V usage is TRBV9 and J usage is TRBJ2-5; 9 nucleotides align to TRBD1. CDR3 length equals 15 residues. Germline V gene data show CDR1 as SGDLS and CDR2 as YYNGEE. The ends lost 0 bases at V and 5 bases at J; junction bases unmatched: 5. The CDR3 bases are TGTGCCAGCAGCGTAGCCGGGACAGGGTCCGAGACCCAGTACTTC. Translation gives CASSVAGTGSETQYF.

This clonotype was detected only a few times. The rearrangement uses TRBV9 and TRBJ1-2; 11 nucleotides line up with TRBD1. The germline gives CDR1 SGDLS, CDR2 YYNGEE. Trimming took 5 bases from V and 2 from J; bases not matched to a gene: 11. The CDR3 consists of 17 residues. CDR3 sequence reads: CASRPQGQGEKNYGYTF. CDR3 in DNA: TGTGCCAGCAGACCACAGGGACAGGGGGAAAAAAACTATGGCTACACCTTC.